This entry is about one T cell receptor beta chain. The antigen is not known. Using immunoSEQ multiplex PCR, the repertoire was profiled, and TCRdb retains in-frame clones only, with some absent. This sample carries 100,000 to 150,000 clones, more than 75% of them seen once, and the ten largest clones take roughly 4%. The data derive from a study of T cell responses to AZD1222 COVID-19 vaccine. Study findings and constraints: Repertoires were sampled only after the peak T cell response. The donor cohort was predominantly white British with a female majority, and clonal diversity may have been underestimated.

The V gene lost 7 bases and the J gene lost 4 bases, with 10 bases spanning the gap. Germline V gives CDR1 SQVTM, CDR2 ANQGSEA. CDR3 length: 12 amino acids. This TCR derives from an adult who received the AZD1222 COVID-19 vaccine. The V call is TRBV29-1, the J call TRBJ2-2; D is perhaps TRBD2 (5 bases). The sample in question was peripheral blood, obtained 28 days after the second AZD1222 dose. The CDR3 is CSAGGGTGELFF. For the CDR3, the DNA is TGCAGCGCTGGAGGCGGCACCGGGGAGCTGTTTTTT.